The entry below gives a single T cell receptor beta chain sequence along with its context. Its specific antigen is unknown. No base qualities exist here, and no much larger clone lies one base off it. The germline V gene yields MNHNS for CDR1 and SASEGT for CDR2. The CDR3 covers 16 residues, taking in both the cysteine and the phenylalanine. Left in the record is the CDR3 DNA by itself, 48 bases read in frame from the first base. V gives up 4 bases and J gives up 2 bases, and the segment between their germline ends measures 15 bases. TCRbeta CDR3 regions were amplified from genomic DNA using the immunoSEQ Assay, a bias-controlled multiplex PCR. The authors processed their data as follows. Within the assay, amplification of reference gene primers was used to estimate how many nucleated cells each sample contained. Sequence reads were collapsed and filtered to measure the absolute abundance of every unique TCRbeta CDR3 rearrangement. Productive Simpson clonality was computed per sample as the square root of Simpson's diversity index over productive rearrangements. Entries here come from immuneACCESS through TCRdb and include only in-frame sequences with V and J called. Some clones fail to appear in such tables; in the studies checked, an unresolved V gene covers under half of the shortfall, and the cause of the remainder is unknown. The D gene and trimming were derived from the DNA, and the V and J assignments and clone size from that table. Across this sample there are 300,000 to 500,000 clones, with more than 75% seen only once. 0.9% to 1% of the sample is taken by the ten largest.

The sample belongs to a study of blood T cell repertoires in COVID-19 (dated by TCRdb to 2019 to 2021). With regard to the full study: Samples from collaborators originated in the United States, Italy and Spain and spanned both the acute and convalescent phases of COVID-19. The prospective study material was composed of cDNA or gDNA derived from T cells, B-cell-depleted T cells, or PBMCs. Subjects who had been exposed to COVID-19, were actively infected with it, or had recovered from it provided the deeply sampled blood TCRbeta repertoires that made up the dataset. The repertoires were released in a freely available public database meant as a resource for research on the immune response to SARS-CoV-2. The samples were drawn from the first 160 participants of the ongoing ImmuneRACE study and from 950 to 1,500 subjects provided by 6 global collaborators. Sample metadata almost always included a de-identified subject ID, COVID-19 status, age in years and sex. Where available, HLA class I and class II types were taken from metadata supplied by the sample provider and were not determined by assay-based typing.

Overall study results and their limits: The quantity of clinical and demographic metadata differed by source and by participant and was supplied without curation.

Participants in the prospective study were enrolled through a virtual design, were aged about 18 to 100 years, and lived in approximately 25 United States geographic areas. In the prospective study, cohorts were assigned on the basis of participant-reported clinical history obtained from a screening survey and a study questionnaire. Each participant in the prospective study had whole blood, serum and a nasopharyngeal or oropharyngeal swab collected by mobile phlebotomists. Over an approximately 2-month period, participants in the prospective study had the option of providing additional blood draws and questionnaires. Blood samples from the prospective study were shipped frozen or at room temperature prior to DNA extraction.

The TCR was taken from a woman aged 30 to 39 with acute COVID-19. The chain links TRBV6-1 with TRBJ1-5; the D region possibly corresponds to TRBD1 (6 bases align). The sample consisted of PBMCs or T cells enriched from blood (not recorded which). DNA sequence: TGTGCCAGCAGTGGAGCTCAGGGGAAAGGCAATCAGCCCCAGCATTTT. Its translation is CASSGAQGKGNQPQHF.